The 23 T cell receptor beta chains presented below share a single source sample, sequenced in a study of technical replicates of blood from several donors. Data came from immunoSEQ multiplex PCR; TCRdb stores just in-frame clones and leaves some out. The sample has 60,000 to 75,000 clones, approximately 87% seen once. Sequencing input: PBMCs. These receptors all come from a human donor in good health. Some clones in this sample may be carry-over from other donors' samples.

This clone was observed a single time. The chain has TRBV7-2 and TRBJ2-7; the match to TRBD1 covers 8 bases. With V trimmed by 4 bases and J by 4 bases, 9 bases remained unmatched. Germline V lookup: CDR1 SGHTA, CDR2 FQGNSA. This CDR3 spans 15 amino acids. The CDR3 reads CASSSDRGVRYEQYF. CDR3 DNA: TGTGCCAGCAGCTCCGACAGGGGAGTTCGGTACGAGCAGTACTTC.

This chain links TRBV9 with TRBJ1-1; D is undetermined. CDR1 SGDLS and CDR2 YYNGEE come from the germline V gene. There are 13 residues in the CDR3. Trimming removed 0 bases at V and 1 base at J, with 4 bases between. The CDR3 is CASSVAGNTEAFF. DNA of the CDR3: TGTGCCAGCAGCGTAGCCGGGAACACTGAAGCTTTCTTT.

This rearrangement joins TRBV12-5 to TRBJ2-7; 8 bases are a match to TRBD1. Unmatched junction bases numbered 10, after V lost 4 bases and J lost 2 bases. Germline loops: CDR1 LGHNT, CDR2 FRNRAP. The CDR3 contains 16 residues. The CDR3 bases are TGTGCTAGTGGTTACCGCCAGGGGGCTAGACCCTACGAGCAGTACTTC. Its translation: CASGYRQGARPYEQYF.

The chain combines TRBV6-5 with TRBJ1-2, with TRBD1 identical over 7 bases. The CDR3 spans 13 residues. Looked up from germline, CDR1 is MNHEY and CDR2 is SVGAGI. J gave up 7 bases and V 7 bases, and 9 bases lay outside the gene matches. CDR3 nucleotides: TGTGCCAGCAAAAGACAGGGCGGTAGTGGCTACACCTTC. Translation: CASKRQGGSGYTF.

CDR3 amino acids: CSVETGIYGYTF. The DNA of the CDR3 is TGCAGCGTTGAAACAGGGATCTATGGCTACACCTTC. This chain connects TRBV29-1 to TRBJ1-2; possibly TRBD1 for D (6 bases). Germline V gives CDR1 SQVTM, CDR2 ANQGSEA. Trimming took 2 bases from V and 4 from J, leaving 8 bases between them. The CDR3 totals 12 residues.

This chain uses TRBV2 with TRBJ1-3; tentatively, D is TRBD1 (5 bases). Trimming pared 6 bases from V and 0 bases from J, leaving 12 bases between. Germline V gene sequence: CDR1 SNHLY, CDR2 FYNNEI. This CDR3 contains 15 residues. This CDR3 is CASRAGPNSGNTIYF. DNA for the CDR3: TGTGCCAGCAGGGCGGGACCAAACTCTGGAAACACCATATATTTT.

The chain recombines TRBV6-5 with TRBJ1-1; D remains unclear. Germline assignment: CDR1 MNHEY and CDR2 SVGAGI. V was trimmed by 3 bases and J by 4 bases, leaving 15 bases between them. The CDR3 runs to 15 residues. CDR3 nucleotide sequence: TGTGCCAGCAGTTATTCTGCGTTGGTCGGCACTGAAGCTTTCTTT. Its protein product is CASSYSALVGTEAFF.

This chain connects TRBV7-9 to TRBJ2-5; D not resolved. Trimming stripped 5 bases from V and 5 bases from J, with 3 bases between. CDR3 length equals 10 residues. Germline CDR1 and CDR2: SEHNR and FQNEAQ (reference sequence). CDR3 protein: CASSRETQYF. The CDR3 nucleotides are TGTGCCAGCAGCCGGGAGACCCAGTACTTC.

The chain uses TRBV9 and TRBJ2-1; D gene unclear. The CDR3 sequence is 14 residues long. The V gene's germline CDR1 is SGDLS and CDR2 YYNGEE. V was trimmed by 0 bases and J by 4 bases, leaving 8 bases between them. CDR3 in amino acids: CASSVEAEYNEQFF. In DNA, the CDR3 is TGTGCCAGCAGCGTAGAAGCCGAATACAATGAGCAGTTCTTC.

This clone was picked up one time. This sequence joins TRBV7-8 and TRBJ1-1; a weak D match, TRBD1 (5 bases). V lost 5 bases to trimming and J lost 6 bases, with 16 bases between them. CDR3 length: 14 residues. Germline lookup yields CDR1 SGHVS and CDR2 FQNEAQ. CDR3 nucleotides: TGTGCCAGCAGCCAGAGAAAGGGGTACGCTGAAGCTTTCTTT. As protein: CASSQRKGYAEAFF. Variable domain in full (rest from reference TRBV7-8 and TRBJ1-1): GAGVSQSPRYKVAKRGQDVALRCDPISGHVSLFWYQQALGQGPEFLTYFQNEAQLDKSGLPSDRFFAERPEGSVSTLKIQRTQQEDSAVYLCASSQRKGYAEAFFGQGTRLTVV.

This chain uses TRBV19 with TRBJ1-1, with a weak D call TRBD1 (5 bases). Germline lookup yields CDR1 LNHDA and CDR2 SQIVND (reference sequence). This CDR3 comprises 14 residues. The V end was cut by 3 bases, the J end by 4 bases, with 12 bases between. This chain's CDR3 is CASSIQGGVTEAFF. CDR3 bases: TGTGCCAGTAGTATCCAGGGAGGTGTCACTGAAGCTTTCTTT.

The rearrangement links TRBV6-5 to TRBJ1-4, with a tentative D call TRBD1 (6 bases). V lost 4 bases and J lost 8, with 17 bases in between. The length of the CDR3 is 15 residues. Germline assignment: CDR1 MNHEY and CDR2 SVGAGI. The CDR3 sequence is CASSSTGPPREKLFF. The CDR3, as DNA: TGTGCCAGCAGTTCCACAGGGCCCCCTCGGGAAAAACTGTTTTTT.

The V and J genes are TRBV7-9 and TRBJ2-7; 9 bases agree with TRBD1. Losses at the gene ends were 4 bases for V and 6 bases for J; bases not matched to a gene: 13. Germline CDR1 is SEHNR and CDR2 is FQNEAQ (reference sequence). The CDR3 extends over 16 amino acids. The CDR3 DNA is TGTGCCAGCAGCTCTCAGTCCGGGACAGGGAAGACCGAGCAGTACTTC. Its translation is CASSSQSGTGKTEQYF. The whole variable domain, remainder taken from reference TRBV7-9 and TRBJ2-7, is DTGVSQNPRHKITKRGQNVTFRCDPISEHNRLYWYRQTLGQGPEFLTYFQNEAQLEKSRLLSDRFSAERPKGSFSTLEIQRTEQGDSAMYLCASSSQSGTGKTEQYFGPGTRLTVT.

The J gene is TRBJ2-5, the V gene TRBV4-3, with 9 bases identical to TRBD2. This CDR3 spans 17 amino acids. Germline trimming cut 1 base from V and 2 bases from J; bases unmatched to any gene: 8. Germline CDR1 reads LGHNA; CDR2 reads YSLEER. CDR3 in amino acids: CASSQAYSGGRQETQYF. In DNA form, the CDR3 reads TGCGCCAGCAGCCAAGCTTATAGCGGGGGTCGTCAAGAGACCCAGTACTTC.

In its sample, this clone was seen once. The chain is built from TRBV6-6 and TRBJ1-5, with 12 bases matching TRBD1. Germline assignment: CDR1 MNHNY and CDR2 SVGAGI (reference sequence). This CDR3 spans 14 amino acids. With 5 bases clipped from V and 6 bases from J, the junction kept 2 bases outside the gene matches. The CDR3: CASSRDRGLQPQHF. DNA of the CDR3: TGTGCCAGCAGTAGGGACAGGGGGCTTCAGCCCCAGCATTTT.

The chain couples TRBV6-1 to TRBJ1-2; 9 nucleotides align to TRBD1. J gave up 6 bases and V 0 bases, and 11 bases lay outside the gene matches. CDR1 MNHNS and CDR2 SASEGT come from the germline V gene. The CDR3 consists of 17 residues. CDR3 nucleotide sequence: TGTGCCAGCAGTGAAGCGGACTTACAGGGGGCGCGGAATGGCTACACCTTC. Translating it yields CASSEADLQGARNGYTF.

The chain carries TRBV4-1 and TRBJ1-2, with 7 bases identical to TRBD1. There are 15 residues in the CDR3. Losses at the gene ends were 2 bases for V and 4 bases for J; bases not matched to a gene: 7. In germline, CDR1 is MGHRA, CDR2 YSYEKL. Here the CDR3 DNA reads TGCGCCAGCAGCCAACAGGGGGAAGTCCCCTATGGCTACACCTTC. Its protein is CASSQQGEVPYGYTF.

This chain links TRBV6-1 with TRBJ2-7, with 13 bases matching TRBD2. With V trimmed by 1 base and J by 2 bases, 11 bases remained unmatched. CDR3 size: 19 residues. Per the germline V gene, CDR1 is MNHNS and CDR2 is SASEGT. This chain's CDR3 is CASSEGYRGLAGRTYEQYF. CDR3 in DNA: TGTGCCAGCAGTGAAGGATACCGGGGACTAGCGGGAAGGACCTACGAGCAGTACTTC.

The V and J genes are TRBV7-9 and TRBJ2-1; a possible D gene is TRBD2 (6 bases). The germline V gene encodes CDR1 SEHNR and CDR2 FQNEAQ (reference sequence). The CDR3 is made up of 16 amino acids. Trimming took 5 bases from V and 5 from J, leaving 19 bases between them. The CDR3: CASSQRAPLKHNEQFF. The DNA of the CDR3 is TGTGCCAGCAGCCAGCGGGCCCCCCTTAAGCACAATGAGCAGTTCTTC.

V is TRBV4-1 and J is TRBJ2-7; 8 bases map to TRBD2. Germline V CDR1 and CDR2: MGHRA, YSYEKL. J lost 1 base, V lost 1 base, and 6 bases had no gene match. This CDR3 is built from 16 residues. This chain's CDR3 is CASSQGSGGRSYEQYF. For the CDR3, the DNA is TGCGCCAGCAGCCAAGGCTCTGGCGGGAGGTCCTACGAGCAGTACTTC.

The chain uses TRBV4-3 and TRBJ1-5; weak D call: TRBD1 (5 bases). Trimming shortened V by 0 bases and J by 0 bases, and 12 bases separated the two germline ends. CDR3 size: 17 residues. The germline CDR1 and CDR2 sequences are LGHNA and YSLEER. DNA for the CDR3: TGCGCCAGCAGCCAAGATTGGGGCTCGGGTAGCAATCAGCCCCAGCATTTT. Amino acids: CASSQDWGSGSNQPQHF.

The V gene is TRBV6-1, the J gene TRBJ2-7, with TRBD2 matching over 12 bases. V was pared by 1 base and J by 3 bases, with 4 bases of the junction left unmatched. Germline lookup yields CDR1 MNHNS and CDR2 SASEGT. The CDR3 consists of 16 residues. As DNA, the CDR3 is TGTGCCAGCAGTGAAGTTGGGACTAGCGGGTTCTACGAGCAGTACTTC. Encoded protein: CASSEVGTSGFYEQYF.

This clone came up once. J is TRBJ2-7 and V is TRBV25-1; tentative D call: TRBD1 (5 bases). The CDR3 runs 12 residues. V was shortened by 5 bases and J by 7 bases, with 12 bases between the two germline ends. Germline V CDR1 and CDR2: MGHDK, SYGVNS. The CDR3 sequence is CASSQGLREQYF. The CDR3 DNA sequence: TGTGCCAGCAGTCAGGGTCTTAGGGAGCAGTACTTC.